Each of the 12 T cell receptor beta chains below was sequenced from the same sample in a study of cytomegalovirus exposure and HLA in healthy donors. Primers: 60 Vbeta forward and 13 Jbeta reverse. Data came from immunoSEQ multiplex PCR; TCRdb stores just in-frame clones and leaves some out. Among 95,000 to 150,000 clones listed, approximately 8.6% were seen once. The sample taken for sequencing was PBMCs. All receptors come from a woman between 35 and 50 years old in good health and CMV-seropositive.

There are a few counts of this clone. The chain uses TRBV5-1 and TRBJ1-2; 9 bases line up with TRBD1. J lost 3 bases, V lost 4 bases, and 4 bases had no gene match. CDR3 size: 14 residues. The germline gives CDR1 SGHRS, CDR2 YFSETQ. CDR3 nucleotide sequence: TGCGCCAGCAGCCCTGGACAGGGGTACTATGGCTACACCTTC. Amino acid sequence: CASSPGQGYYGYTF.

The genes are TRBV10-2 and TRBJ1-1, with a weak D call TRBD1 (5 bases). This CDR3 spans 15 amino acids. Germline V gene sequence: CDR1 WSHSY, CDR2 SAAADI. V lost 3 bases and J 3 bases, leaving 14 bases between the germline ends. CDR3 coding DNA: TGCGCCAGCAGTGATTGGGGGGGGAAGGACACTGAAGCTTTCTTT. This translates into CASSDWGGKDTEAFF.

The chain couples TRBV30 to TRBJ1-4, with 9 bases fitting TRBD1. With V trimmed by 5 bases and J by 8 bases, 9 bases remained unmatched. The CDR3 has 14 residues. In germline, CDR1 is GTSNPN, CDR2 SVGIG (reference sequence). CDR3 region: CAWGTTGGNEKLFF. For the CDR3, the DNA is TGTGCCTGGGGAACGACAGGGGGAAACGAAAAACTGTTTTTT.

The V call is TRBV18, the J call TRBJ1-5; D not certain. Germline V lookup: CDR1 KGHSH, CDR2 LQKENI. The CDR3 is made up of 15 amino acids. Trimming shortened V by 5 bases and J by 0 bases, and 11 bases separated the two germline ends. The CDR3 here is CASSVTTASNQPQHF. The CDR3 coding sequence is TGTGCCAGCTCAGTGACAACAGCTAGCAATCAGCCCCAGCATTTT.

This clone was seen more than once but under ten times. CDR3 loop: CASRDRSTDTQYF. The CDR3 DNA reads as TGCGCCAGCAGGGACAGGAGCACAGATACGCAGTATTTT. This chain links TRBV5-1 with TRBJ2-3, with 7 nucleotides matching TRBD1. This CDR3 contains 13 residues. J lost 0 bases, V lost 5 bases, and 0 bases had no gene match. Germline V gives CDR1 SGHRS, CDR2 YFSETQ.

This clone showed up just a few times. This chain uses TRBV27 with TRBJ2-6; possibly TRBD1 for D (5 bases). This CDR3 region has 15 residues. Germline values: CDR1 MNHEY, CDR2 SMNVEV (reference sequence). The V gene lost 4 bases and the J gene lost 0 bases, with 7 bases spanning the gap. The CDR3 sequence: CASSSQGSGANVLTF. The CDR3 region has the DNA TGTGCCAGCAGTTCCCAGGGCTCTGGGGCCAACGTCCTGACTTTC.

The chain carries TRBV7-3 and TRBJ1-2; the D is unclear. The CDR3 has 15 amino acids. From germline, CDR1 is SGHTA and CDR2 FQGTGA. Trimming pared 7 bases from V and 3 bases from J, leaving 18 bases between. The CDR3 sequence is CASKRSDGLYYGYTF. As DNA, the CDR3 is TGTGCCAGCAAGAGGTCGGACGGACTATACTATGGCTACACCTTC.

This clone was counted between two and nine times. The rearrangement joins TRBV19 to TRBJ2-1; the match to TRBD2 covers 9 bases. The CDR3 sequence is 17 residues long. With 0 bases clipped from V and 9 bases from J, the junction kept 12 bases outside the gene matches. In germline, CDR1 is LNHDA, CDR2 SQIVND (reference sequence). The CDR3 spells CASSIDPPTSGLGEQFF. The CDR3 nucleotides read TGTGCCAGTAGTATAGACCCCCCTACTAGCGGGCTCGGTGAGCAGTTCTTC.

This clone was seen more than once but under ten times. The chain uses TRBV6-6 and TRBJ1-5; D may be TRBD1 (5 bases). Trimming stripped 7 bases from V and 7 bases from J, with 20 bases between. Germline V gene data show CDR1 as MNHNY and CDR2 as SVGAGI (reference sequence). This CDR3 is 15 amino acids long. This chain's CDR3 is CASTPGRGMIQPQHF. In DNA, the CDR3 is TGTGCCAGCACCCCTGGGAGGGGAATGATCCAGCCCCAGCATTTT.

This clone was observed a few times. V gene TRBV6-1 combines with J gene TRBJ2-7; 9 bases agree with TRBD1. The CDR3 is 15 amino acids. Germline-derived CDR1 and CDR2 are MNHNS and SASEGT. V lost 10 bases to trimming and J lost 7 bases; unmatched junction nucleotides: 17. The CDR3 loop is CATQMAWDRVGEQYF. CDR3 DNA: TGTGCCACCCAGATGGCGTGGGACAGGGTTGGAGAGCAGTACTTC.

This sequence joins TRBV10-3 and TRBJ1-2; D unresolved. V lost 3 bases and J 2 bases, leaving 13 bases between the germline ends. Germline V gives CDR1 ENHRY, CDR2 SYGVKD. The CDR3 is 15 residues long. The CDR3: CAISDWAPSNYGYTF. DNA of the CDR3: TGTGCCATCAGTGACTGGGCTCCCAGCAACTATGGCTACACCTTC.

This chain joins TRBV19 and TRBJ1-5; D gene uncertain. Germline assignment: CDR1 LNHDA and CDR2 SQIVND (reference sequence). V lost 4 bases and J lost 4, with 14 bases in between. CDR3 length: 15 residues. CDR3 amino acids: CASSRGEVDNQPQHF. DNA of the CDR3: TGTGCCAGTAGTAGGGGAGAGGTGGATAATCAGCCCCAGCATTTT.